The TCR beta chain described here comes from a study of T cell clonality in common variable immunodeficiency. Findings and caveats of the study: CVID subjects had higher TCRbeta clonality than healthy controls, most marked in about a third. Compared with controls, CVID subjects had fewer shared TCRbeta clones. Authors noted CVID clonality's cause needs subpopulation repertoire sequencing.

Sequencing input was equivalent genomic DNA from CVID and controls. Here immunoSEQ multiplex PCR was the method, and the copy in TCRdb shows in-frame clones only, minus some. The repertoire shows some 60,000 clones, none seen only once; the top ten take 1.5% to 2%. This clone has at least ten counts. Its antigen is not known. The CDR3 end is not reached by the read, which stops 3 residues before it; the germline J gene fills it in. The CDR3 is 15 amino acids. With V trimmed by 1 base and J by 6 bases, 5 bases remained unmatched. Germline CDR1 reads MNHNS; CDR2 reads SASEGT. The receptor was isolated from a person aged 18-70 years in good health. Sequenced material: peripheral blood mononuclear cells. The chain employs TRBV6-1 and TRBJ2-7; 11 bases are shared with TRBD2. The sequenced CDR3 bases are TGTGCCAGCAGTGAAGATAGGACTAGCGGGTCCGAG. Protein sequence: CASSEDRTSGSE. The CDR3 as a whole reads CASSEDRTSGSEQYF.